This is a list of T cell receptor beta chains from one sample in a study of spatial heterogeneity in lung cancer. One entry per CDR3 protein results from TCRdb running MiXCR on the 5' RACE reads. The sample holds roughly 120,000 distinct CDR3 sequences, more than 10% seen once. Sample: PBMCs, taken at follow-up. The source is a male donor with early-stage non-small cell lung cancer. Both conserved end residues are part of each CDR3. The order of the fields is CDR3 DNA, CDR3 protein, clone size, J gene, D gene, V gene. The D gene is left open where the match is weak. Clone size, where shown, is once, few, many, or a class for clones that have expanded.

CDR3nt: TGTGCCAGTAGCTCGACAGGGGGCTATGAGACCCAGTACTTC
CDR3aa: CASSSTGGYETQYF
abundance: many
j_gene: TRBJ2-5
d_gene: TRBD1
v_gene: TRBV19

CDR3nt: TGTGCCACCAGCAGATCAGCGATGGGCACTGAAGCTTTCTTT
CDR3aa: CATSRSAMGTEAFF
abundance: many
j_gene: TRBJ1-1
d_gene: NA
v_gene: TRBV15

CDR3nt: TGCAGTGCTAGAGATTCCAGGGTGAACACCGGGGAGCTGTTTTTT
CDR3aa: CSARDSRVNTGELFF
abundance: NA
j_gene: TRBJ2-2
d_gene: NA
v_gene: TRBV20-1

CDR3nt: TGTGCCAGCAAAACGGGACAGGGTGGACCTGAAGCTTTCTTT
CDR3aa: CASKTGQGGPEAFF
abundance: many
j_gene: TRBJ1-1
d_gene: TRBD1
v_gene: TRBV6-5

CDR3nt: TGCAGCGTTGCTCTGGACAGGAGTCAGCCCCAGCATTTT
CDR3aa: CSVALDRSQPQHF
abundance: many
j_gene: TRBJ1-5
d_gene: TRBD1
v_gene: TRBV29-1

CDR3nt: TGTGCCAGCAGCAAGGATAGCAATCAGCCCCAGCATTTT
CDR3aa: CASSKDSNQPQHF
abundance: few
j_gene: TRBJ1-5
d_gene: NA
v_gene: TRBV7-3

CDR3nt: TGTGCCAGCAGTCGACAGTCCCCGGGCGGCTACACCTTC
CDR3aa: CASSRQSPGGYTF
abundance: many
j_gene: TRBJ1-2
d_gene: NA
v_gene: TRBV28

CDR3nt: TGTGCCAGCAGCCCCTCGGGCAATCAGCCCCAGCATTTT
CDR3aa: CASSPSGNQPQHF
abundance: many
j_gene: TRBJ1-5
d_gene: NA
v_gene: TRBV3-1

CDR3nt: TGCAGCGTCCCCCAGGCGGGTTATGGCTACACCTTC
CDR3aa: CSVPQAGYGYTF
abundance: few
j_gene: TRBJ1-2
d_gene: NA
v_gene: TRBV29-1

CDR3nt: TGTGCCAGCAGCGTAGATGAGGGGGGCCTCTACGAGCAGTACTTC
CDR3aa: CASSVDEGGLYEQYF
abundance: few
j_gene: TRBJ2-7
d_gene: NA
v_gene: TRBV9

CDR3nt: TGTGCCAGCAGTACCATACCGGGCGCTTACGAGCAGTACTTC
CDR3aa: CASSTIPGAYEQYF
abundance: NA
j_gene: TRBJ2-7
d_gene: NA
v_gene: TRBV6-1

CDR3nt: TGTGCCATCAGTGAGCTGACAATACTAGTGGCGAGCGAGCAGTACTTC
CDR3aa: CAISELTILVASEQYF
abundance: few
j_gene: TRBJ2-7
d_gene: NA
v_gene: TRBV10-3

CDR3nt: TGTGCCAGCAGTTTCTCCGGGGGGCGTAAAGATACGCAGTATTTT
CDR3aa: CASSFSGGRKDTQYF
abundance: NA
j_gene: TRBJ2-3
d_gene: NA
v_gene: TRBV12-3/TRBV12-4

CDR3nt: TGTGCCAGCAGCGAAGAAGGACATCCGAACACTGAAGCTTTCTTT
CDR3aa: CASSEEGHPNTEAFF
abundance: NA
j_gene: TRBJ1-1
d_gene: NA
v_gene: TRBV13

CDR3nt: TGCAGCGTTGTCCAGGGGAACTATGGCTACACCTTC
CDR3aa: CSVVQGNYGYTF
abundance: many
j_gene: TRBJ1-2
d_gene: NA
v_gene: TRBV29-1

CDR3nt: TGTGCCAGCAGCCAAAAGAGCGGATCCTACGAGCAGTACTTC
CDR3aa: CASSQKSGSYEQYF
abundance: NA
j_gene: TRBJ2-7
d_gene: NA
v_gene: TRBV3-1

CDR3nt: TGTGCCAGCAGCTTGGGCGGGACTCACAATGAGCAGTTCTTC
CDR3aa: CASSLGGTHNEQFF
abundance: NA
j_gene: TRBJ2-1
d_gene: NA
v_gene: TRBV5-5

CDR3nt: TGTGCCAGCAGCTCGCAGGGGGCTGAATATGGCTACACCTTC
CDR3aa: CASSSQGAEYGYTF
abundance: many
j_gene: TRBJ1-2
d_gene: TRBD1
v_gene: TRBV5-4

CDR3nt: TGCAGTGCTCTAGTGGGGCTCTCGGCTGGACAGCCCCAGCATTTT
CDR3aa: CSALVGLSAGQPQHF
abundance: many
j_gene: TRBJ1-5
d_gene: NA
v_gene: TRBV20-1

CDR3nt: TGCAGTGCCCTACAAGGCGCTGAAGCTTTCTTT
CDR3aa: CSALQGAEAFF
abundance: many
j_gene: TRBJ1-1
d_gene: NA
v_gene: TRBV20-1

CDR3nt: TGTGCCATCACCGGGACAGGGAAAGATACGCAGTATTTT
CDR3aa: CAITGTGKDTQYF
abundance: few
j_gene: TRBJ2-3
d_gene: TRBD1
v_gene: TRBV10-3

CDR3nt: TGTGCCAGCAGCTTAGTGGCGGTTACGACCGGGGAGCTGTTTTTT
CDR3aa: CASSLVAVTTGELFF
abundance: NA
j_gene: TRBJ2-2
d_gene: NA
v_gene: TRBV7-2

CDR3nt: TGTGCCACCAGCAGGACAGGGTTTCTAGCCAAAAACATTCAGTACTTC
CDR3aa: CATSRTGFLAKNIQYF
abundance: NA
j_gene: TRBJ2-4
d_gene: TRBD1
v_gene: TRBV15

CDR3nt: TGTGCCAGCAGTTTCGGGGCAGGGAGGAGCAATCAGCCCCAGCATTTT
CDR3aa: CASSFGAGRSNQPQHF
abundance: few
j_gene: TRBJ1-5
d_gene: NA
v_gene: TRBV12-3/TRBV12-4

CDR3nt: TGTGCCAGCAGCCGATGGGGGGCAGTACCCTACGAGCAGTACTTC
CDR3aa: CASSRWGAVPYEQYF
abundance: NA
j_gene: TRBJ2-7
d_gene: NA
v_gene: TRBV28

CDR3nt: TGCAGTGCTAGAGAGCCCGTCCAGTATGGCTACACCTTC
CDR3aa: CSAREPVQYGYTF
abundance: NA
j_gene: TRBJ1-2
d_gene: NA
v_gene: TRBV20-1

CDR3nt: TGTGCCAGCACCCCCGCGGACAGAATCTACGAGCAGTACTTC
CDR3aa: CASTPADRIYEQYF
abundance: few
j_gene: TRBJ2-7
d_gene: NA
v_gene: TRBV6-6

CDR3nt: TGCGCCAGCAGCCAAGATCCTGTATCCGGGGAGCTGTTTTTT
CDR3aa: CASSQDPVSGELFF
abundance: many
j_gene: TRBJ2-2
d_gene: NA
v_gene: TRBV4-3

CDR3nt: TGTGCCAGCAGCAAACAGGGGTCGGGCAATCAGCCCCAGCATTTT
CDR3aa: CASSKQGSGNQPQHF
abundance: many
j_gene: TRBJ1-5
d_gene: TRBD1
v_gene: TRBV28

CDR3nt: TGTGCCAGCAGCTTTATCGGTAGCTCCTACGAGCAGTACTTC
CDR3aa: CASSFIGSSYEQYF
abundance: NA
j_gene: TRBJ2-7
d_gene: NA
v_gene: TRBV5-5

CDR3nt: TGCAGTGCCAACCGACAGGGTTCCTACGAGCAGTACTTC
CDR3aa: CSANRQGSYEQYF
abundance: few
j_gene: TRBJ2-7
d_gene: TRBD1
v_gene: TRBV20-1

CDR3nt: TGTGCCACCGCTAGGCTAGCGGGGGAAGAGACCCAGTACTTC
CDR3aa: CATARLAGEETQYF
abundance: NA
j_gene: TRBJ2-5
d_gene: TRBD2
v_gene: TRBV6-2/TRBV6-3

CDR3nt: TGTGCCAGCAGTTACGACAGGGGGAACACCGGGGAGCTGTTTTTT
CDR3aa: CASSYDRGNTGELFF
abundance: NA
j_gene: TRBJ2-2
d_gene: TRBD1
v_gene: TRBV6-6

CDR3nt: TGCAGTGCTATGGGGCTGGGGGACAGGGGCTCCGAGCAGTACTTC
CDR3aa: CSAMGLGDRGSEQYF
abundance: many
j_gene: TRBJ2-7
d_gene: TRBD1
v_gene: TRBV20-1

CDR3nt: TGCGCCAGCAGCTTGGGACACCGAGAGGATGAGCAGTTCTTC
CDR3aa: CASSLGHREDEQFF
abundance: many
j_gene: TRBJ2-1
d_gene: NA
v_gene: TRBV5-1

CDR3nt: TGCGCCAGCAGCTTGTCCGGGACGGCGAACACCGGGGAGCTGTTTTTT
CDR3aa: CASSLSGTANTGELFF
abundance: NA
j_gene: TRBJ2-2
d_gene: NA
v_gene: TRBV5-1

CDR3nt: TGCAGTGCTAGAGATGGGGGGCTCAATTCACCCCTCCACTTT
CDR3aa: CSARDGGLNSPLHF
abundance: NA
j_gene: TRBJ1-6
d_gene: NA
v_gene: TRBV20-1

CDR3nt: TGTGCCATCAGTGAGTCCCGGAACTCTGGAAACACCATATATTTT
CDR3aa: CAISESRNSGNTIYF
abundance: many
j_gene: TRBJ1-3
d_gene: NA
v_gene: TRBV10-3

CDR3nt: TGCGCCCTCAGACGGGACACTAGCACCGGGGAGCTGTTTTTT
CDR3aa: CALRRDTSTGELFF
abundance: many
j_gene: TRBJ2-2
d_gene: NA
v_gene: TRBV4-1

CDR3nt: TGTGCCAGCAGAAGGGGTACCGGGGAGCTGTTTTTT
CDR3aa: CASRRGTGELFF
abundance: few
j_gene: TRBJ2-2
d_gene: NA
v_gene: TRBV6-5

CDR3nt: TGTGCCATCAGTGATCCGGATACGCAGTATTTT
CDR3aa: CAISDPDTQYF
abundance: NA
j_gene: TRBJ2-3
d_gene: NA
v_gene: TRBV10-3

CDR3nt: TGTGCCAGCAGTTACCGGACGGCTAACTATGGCTACACCTTC
CDR3aa: CASSYRTANYGYTF
abundance: few
j_gene: TRBJ1-2
d_gene: NA
v_gene: TRBV6-5

CDR3nt: TGTGCCAGCAGTCCACTTGGGGGGCGAGAAGAGACCCAGTACTTC
CDR3aa: CASSPLGGREETQYF
abundance: many
j_gene: TRBJ2-5
d_gene: NA
v_gene: TRBV27

CDR3nt: TGCAGTGCTAGAGATTGGAGAGACTCCTACAATGAGCAGTTCTTC
CDR3aa: CSARDWRDSYNEQFF
abundance: NA
j_gene: TRBJ2-1
d_gene: NA
v_gene: TRBV20-1

CDR3nt: TGTGCCAGCAGCTCCAAGGGACCGCGGGAGACCCAGTACTTC
CDR3aa: CASSSKGPRETQYF
abundance: few
j_gene: TRBJ2-5
d_gene: NA
v_gene: TRBV7-8

CDR3nt: TGTGCCAGCTCGACAGGGGGGCCCTACGAGCAGTACTTC
CDR3aa: CASSTGGPYEQYF
abundance: few
j_gene: TRBJ2-7
d_gene: TRBD1
v_gene: TRBV18

CDR3nt: TGTGCCAGCAGTTACGAGCAGGGGTCTGGCTACACCTTC
CDR3aa: CASSYEQGSGYTF
abundance: NA
j_gene: TRBJ1-2
d_gene: NA
v_gene: TRBV28

CDR3nt: TGTGCCAGCAGCAGGGGGCGCATAGATACGCAGTATTTT
CDR3aa: CASSRGRIDTQYF
abundance: few
j_gene: TRBJ2-3
d_gene: TRBD1
v_gene: TRBV27

CDR3nt: TGTGCCAGCAGCTTAGCGCGCAGGAGCAATCAGCCCCAGCATTTT
CDR3aa: CASSLARRSNQPQHF
abundance: NA
j_gene: TRBJ1-5
d_gene: NA
v_gene: TRBV7-2

CDR3nt: TGTGCCAGCAGTTTGGGACAGAAAGATGGCTACACCTTC
CDR3aa: CASSLGQKDGYTF
abundance: many
j_gene: TRBJ1-2
d_gene: TRBD1
v_gene: TRBV12-3/TRBV12-4

CDR3nt: TGTGCCAGCAGCTCGTACAGGGGGAAAGGCTACACCTTC
CDR3aa: CASSSYRGKGYTF
abundance: few
j_gene: TRBJ1-2
d_gene: TRBD1
v_gene: TRBV7-6